This T cell receptor (beta chain) comes out of a study of blood T cell repertoires in COVID-19. In the study overall: There were acute and convalescent COVID-19 samples, and they came from the United States, Italy and Spain. In each case, the material was cDNA or gDNA derived from T cells, B-cell-depleted T cells, or PBMCs.

Original processing methods: It was from reference gene primer amplification that nucleated cell counts were estimated. Only in-frame clones appear in the TCRdb table, and some are missing; sequencing was by immunoSEQ multiplex PCR. That table furnishes V, J and clone size, whereas the DNA furnished D and trimming. This table holds some 150,000 clones, approximately 80% found once. The length of the CDR3 is 16 residues. From germline, CDR1 is SGHAT and CDR2 FQNNGV. V lost 5 bases to trimming and J lost 4 bases; unmatched junction nucleotides: 10. Sequenced: peripheral blood. The J gene is TRBJ2-1, the V gene TRBV11-2; 8 positions match TRBD2. This receptor was obtained from a woman between 45 and 60 years old with acute or convalescent COVID-19. The CDR3 protein is CASSASTGTRYNEQFF. The CDR3 coding sequence is TGTGCCAGCAGCGCAAGCACCGGGACTAGATACAATGAGCAGTTCTTC. Supplemented by reference TRBV11-2 and TRBJ2-1, the full variable domain reads EAGVAQSPRYKIIEKRQSVAFWCNPISGHATLYWYQQILGQGPKLLIQFQNNGVVDDSQLPKDRFSAERLKGVDSTLKIQPAKLEDSAVYLCASSASTGTRYNEQFFGPGTRLTVL.